This TCR beta chain was documented in a study of spatial heterogeneity in lung cancer. This clonotype was seen more than once but under ten times. As yet, its antigen is unknown. Germline V gene sequence: CDR1 SGHTA, CDR2 FQGNSA. The CDR3 sequence is 13 residues long. V shed 0 bases, J shed 10 bases, and the junction held 2 bases outside the gene matches. The time point was: sample taken at primary tumor resection. Tumor, nontumor lung or frozen PBMC supplied whole RNA, sequenced without sorting. The donors were fewer than 80 patients with non-small cell lung cancer that was early-stage and untreated. A unique molecular identifier was carried by every single TCR cDNA molecule. In TCRdb, the 5' RACE reads were re-called with MiXCR into one record per CDR3 protein. Here the sample spans around 87,000 distinct CDR3 sequences, roughly 12% being singletons. Study results and limitations: Ubiquitous expanded tumor TCRs were observed in blood more at resection than follow-up.

This specimen consisted of PBMCs, obtained at surgery. The genes are TRBV7-2 and TRBJ2-1; 8 nucleotides line up with TRBD1. This sequence originates from a male donor with early-stage non-small cell lung cancer. The CDR3 DNA reads as TGTGCCAGCAGCTTAGCCACAGGGGGAGAGCAGTTCTTC. Translating it yields CASSLATGGEQFF.